Shown below are 3 T cell receptor beta chains from a single sample sequenced in a study of T cell changes during pregnancy in multiple sclerosis (dated by TCRdb to between 2019 and 2020). Library method: the immunoSEQ multiplex PCR assay. The immuneACCESS repertoire file appears here via TCRdb, limited to in-frame rearrangements. These files lack a portion of the clones; in checked studies, under half of the deficit traces to unresolved V genes, and the cause of the others is not known. This sample is represented by under 110,000 clones; more than 90% of them were singletons. The ten largest clonotypes hold around 3.2% of the sample. Sequencing used peripheral blood, obtained in the second trimester of pregnancy. The receptors originated from a female donor with multiple sclerosis, enrolled in a pregnancy study.

This clone was counted only a few times. The rearrangement links TRBV2 to TRBJ2-1; 9 bases fit TRBD1. The V segment lost 6 bases and the J segment 5 bases; nucleotides outside the gene matches: 8. Germline-derived CDR1 and CDR2 are SNHLY and FYNNEI. This CDR3 is built from 15 residues. The CDR3 sequence: CASRPQGARDNEQFF. The CDR3, as DNA: TGTGCCAGCAGACCACAGGGGGCCAGGGACAATGAGCAGTTCTTC.

The rearrangement joins TRBV18 to TRBJ1-2; TRBD1 agrees at 7 bases. Germline CDR1 reads KGHSH; CDR2 reads LQKENI. Trimming removed 4 bases from V and 8 bases from J; junction bases left unmatched: 10. The CDR3 runs 14 residues. In nucleotides, the CDR3 is TGTGCCAGCTCACGGAGACAGGGAACGGAAGGCTACACCTTC. Translation gives CASSRRQGTEGYTF. The complete variable domain, with remaining parts taken from reference TRBV18 and TRBJ1-2, reads NAGVMQNPRHLVRRRGQEARLRCSPMKGHSHVYWYRQLPEEGLKFMVYLQKENIIDESGMPKERFSAEFPKEGPSILRIQQVVRGDSAAYFCASSRRQGTEGYTFGSGTRLTVV.

In this sample, this clone turned up a few times. This chain joins TRBV5-1 and TRBJ2-1, with 8 bases lining up with TRBD2. The trim removed 3 bases at V and 8 bases at J, leaving 13 bases unmatched. The CDR3 sequence is 16 residues long. Germline lookup yields CDR1 SGHRS and CDR2 YFSETQ. The CDR3 loop reads CASSSTSGVVVDEQFF. CDR3 in DNA: TGCGCCAGCAGCTCCACTAGCGGCGTGGTTGTCGATGAGCAGTTCTTC. The variable domain in full, with the rest retrieved from reference TRBV5-1 and TRBJ2-1, is KAGVTQTPRYLIKTRGQQVTLSCSPISGHRSVSWYQQTPGQGLQFLFEYFSETQRNKGNFPGRFSGRQFSNSRSEMNVSTLELGDSALYLCASSSTSGVVVDEQFFGPGTRLTVL.